This T cell receptor beta chain was retrieved from a study of patients and donors after allogeneic stem cell transplantation. In TCRdb, the RT-PCR reads were re-called with MiXCR into one record per CDR3 protein. This sample yields fewer than 250,000 distinct CDR3 sequences, of which less than 15% are seen a single time; under 14% belongs to the top ten. CDR3 length equals 13 residues. Germline V gene sequence: CDR1 MRHNA, CDR2 SNTAGT. V gave up 5 bases and J gave up 9 bases; unmatched junction bases: 5. There are many counts of this clonotype. This receptor was obtained from a human donor who was either an allogeneic HSCT recipient or a stem cell or donor lymphocyte infusion donor (not recorded which). It is not recorded whose cells these are; they may come from a transplant donor. The sequenced sample consisted of blood, either unsorted or a sorted T cell fraction (not recorded which). The genes are TRBV6-4 and TRBJ2-1, with 9 bases lining up with TRBD2. The CDR3 nucleotides read TGTGCCAGCAGTCGCGGGGGGGAGGCTGAGCAGTTCTTC. Its translation is CASSRGGEAEQFF.